This T cell receptor (beta chain) was sequenced during a study of tumor-infiltrating lymphocytes in primary liver carcinoma (dated by TCRdb to about 2017). In terms of the full investigation: The five patients, three men and two women aged 30 to 69 years, had hepatocellular carcinoma (four) or combined HCC and intrahepatic cholangiocarcinoma (one). Tumors of the five patients were stage T1-T3 N0M0 with maximum diameters of roughly 4.2 to 11 cm. Samples yielded roughly 3.5 to 8 million productive TCRbeta reads; read depth did not differ significantly between tissue types. Across five regions of each liver tumor, along with adjacent normal tissue and blood, the study brought together TCRbeta repertoire sequencing, expression microarrays and whole-exome sequencing. A total of 35 specimens from 5 patients, comprising 25 or so tumor regions, 5 adjacent noncancerous liver tissues and 5 peripheral blood samples, were covered by TCRbeta repertoire sequencing. To link TCRbeta repertoire diversity to the local molecular phenotype, the 25 or so tumor region samples were profiled with Agilent mRNA microarrays. Technical replicate repertoires showed high reproducibility, with mean shared-clone rates about 0.91 and correlation coefficients above 0.95.

The paper's findings and limits, for the study overall: The top 250 clones made up a significantly larger repertoire fraction in tumors than in blood (p = 0.039). With just a few patients in the study, the authors point out that the findings should be validated in a larger study. Only roughly 7.5-24% of top clones appeared in all five regions of a tumor, which suggests that tumor-infiltrating T cells are spatially heterogeneous. Only the TCR beta chain was sequenced, which likely underestimates true repertoire diversity because unpaired alpha chains were not captured. Repertoire overlap was found to be higher between tumor regions (mean approximately 35%) than between tumor-adjacent (around 17%) or tumor-blood (around 15%) pairs, consistent with antigen-driven expansion. Comparison of CD4+ and CD8+ T cell repertoires was precluded by the use of bulk unsorted samples.

TCRbeta-specific cDNA was reverse-transcribed from 500 ng total RNA using a constant-region primer and ProtoScript II reverse transcriptase. Construction of the TCRbeta libraries relied on three nested rounds of multiplex PCR, following a slightly modified ARM-PCR procedure. The first two PCR rounds used multiplex TRBV1-TRBV30 forward primers with a Cbeta reverse primer, each for about 11 cycles. A final 25-cycle PCR with Deep VentR polymerase added sample barcodes and Illumina adapters. Before sequencing, amplicons between 200 and 500 bp were purified from gel using a QIAquick gel extraction kit. The TCRbeta amplicons were sequenced with 250-bp paired-end reads on an Illumina HiSeq 2500. On the study's bioinformatics: Reads were quality-trimmed with Trimmomatic v0.33, and paired reads were merged with FLASH v1.2.11 to recover full CDR3 sequences. V, D and J germline segments were assigned to the rearranged TCRbeta sequences by MiGEC v1.2.1b. Clonotype statistics, along with Shannon-Wiener diversity indices, were calculated using VDJtools v1.0.0. Except for diversity analysis, only each sample's 250 most abundant clonotypes were used in subsequent analyses to reduce sampling bias. TCRdb reprocessing: public reads trimmed at Q25 with fastp, clones called with MiXCR, in-frame beta chains kept. Every distinct CDR3 protein forms one entry, paired with its most common genes and DNA. What appears here as the V and J calls and clone size reflects TCRdb's work, not the paper's. The sample contains tens of thousands of distinct CDR3 sequences, 60% to 75% of them found a single time. The ten largest clones capture approximately 25% of the sample.

The germline V gene supplies CDR1 SGHAT and CDR2 FQNNGV. Taken from cysteine to phenylalanine, the CDR3 has 12 residues. Of all the DNA, just the CDR3 is kept, 36 bases in frame from base 1. Note on this clonotype: It has no known antigen specificity. At one end, the junction sequence differs from germline, possibly due to a read error.

Without any cell sorting, total RNA and DNA were co-extracted from about 20-30 mg of bulk tissue using the AllPrep DNA/RNA mini kit. About five patients with histopathologically diagnosed primary liver carcinoma underwent surgical resection in China between November 2015 and 2016. Patients had chronic HBV infection and were treatment-naive at sampling. Five spatially separated regions were sampled per tumor: superior, inferior, left-lateral and right-lateral poles, plus the tumor centre. More than 85% viable tumor cells were found by histology in every tumor sample. Fresh tumor and adjacent tissue pieces were bisected; one half was stored in RNAlater at -80°C, the other sent for histology.

The chain joins TRBV11-2 to TRBJ2-7; the D region possibly corresponds to TRBD1 (5 bases align). Sequencing used liver tumor tissue from sampling region 3. What the cell subset or site label conveys for this sample: tumor region T3, left-lateral pole. The sequence was obtained from a man in his forties or fifties with primary liver carcinoma and hepatitis B virus infection. At the DNA level, the sequence is TGTGCCAGCAGCTCCTCACAGGTCGAGCATTACTTC. It translates as CASSSSQVEHYF.